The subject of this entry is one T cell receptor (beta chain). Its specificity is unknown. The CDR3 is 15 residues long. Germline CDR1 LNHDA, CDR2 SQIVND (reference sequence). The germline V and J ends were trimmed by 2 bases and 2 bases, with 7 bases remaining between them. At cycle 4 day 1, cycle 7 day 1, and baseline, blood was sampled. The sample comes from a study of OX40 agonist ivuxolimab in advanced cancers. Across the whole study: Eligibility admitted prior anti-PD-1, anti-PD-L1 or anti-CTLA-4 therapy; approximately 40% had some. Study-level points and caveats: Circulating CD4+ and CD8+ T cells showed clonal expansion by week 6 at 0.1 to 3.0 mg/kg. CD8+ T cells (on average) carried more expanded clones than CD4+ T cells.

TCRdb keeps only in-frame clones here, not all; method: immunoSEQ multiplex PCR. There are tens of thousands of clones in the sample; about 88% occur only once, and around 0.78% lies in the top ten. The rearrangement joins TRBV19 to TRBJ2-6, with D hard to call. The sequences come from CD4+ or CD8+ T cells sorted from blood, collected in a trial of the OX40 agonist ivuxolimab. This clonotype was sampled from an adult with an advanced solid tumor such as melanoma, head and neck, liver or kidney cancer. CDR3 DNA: TGTGCCAGTAGTATACTAGGGACTGGGGCCAACGTCCTGACTTTC. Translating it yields CASSILGTGANVLTF.